Presented here are 28 T cell receptor beta chains from one specimen sequenced in a study of early T cells in non-severe SARS-CoV-2 infection. TCRdb independently ran MiXCR on the 5' RACE reads; one entry per CDR3 protein. The table lists tens of thousands of distinct CDR3 sequences, about 5.9% of them singletons. Sequencing was performed on whole blood. These receptors came from an adult who was a healthcare worker with PCR-confirmed SARS-CoV-2 infection or an uninfected control (not recorded which).

The table lists this clonotype with many counts. This chain links TRBV15 with TRBJ2-7; D not certain. Germline loops: CDR1 LNHNV, CDR2 YYDKDF (reference sequence). The CDR3 spans 13 residues. The V end was cut by 0 bases, the J end by 4 bases, with 7 bases between. CDR3 sequence: CATSRERRYEQYF. The DNA of the CDR3 is TGTGCCACCAGCAGAGAGCGAAGGTACGAGCAGTACTTC. Based on the CDR3 plus reference TRBV15 and TRBJ2-7, the full variable domain is DAMVIQNPRYQVTQFGKPVTLSCSQTLNHNVMYWYQQKSSQAPKLLFHYYDKDFNNEADTPDNFQSRRPNTSFCFLDIRSPGLGDTAMYLCATSRERRYEQYFGPGTRLTVT.

This clonotype was picked up many times. The V gene is TRBV6-2 or TRBV6-3, the J gene TRBJ2-2, with D perhaps matching TRBD1 (6 bases). The germline V and J ends were trimmed by 7 bases and 6 bases, with 9 bases remaining between them. The CDR3 totals 12 residues. Germline V gives CDR1 MNHEY, CDR2 SVGEGT. CDR3 sequence: CASTKGAGELFF. As DNA, the CDR3 is TGTGCCAGCACAAAGGGGGCCGGGGAGCTGTTTTTT.

V and J are TRBV12-5 and TRBJ2-1; possibly TRBD1 for D (5 bases). Per the germline V gene, CDR1 is LGHNT and CDR2 is FRNRAP. Trimming pared 7 bases from V and 7 bases from J, leaving 11 bases between. The CDR3 covers 12 residues. In DNA, the CDR3 is TGTGCTAGTGATGGGGCAGGAAATGAGCAGTTCTTC. Its translation: CASDGAGNEQFF. Drawing the rest from reference TRBV12-5 and TRBJ2-1, the complete variable domain is DARVTQTPRHKVTEMGQEVTMRCQPILGHNTVFWYRQTMMQGLELLAYFRNRAPLDDSGMPKDRFSAEMPDATLATLKIQPSEPRDSAVYFCASDGAGNEQFFGPGTRLTVL.

In this sample, this clonotype turned up many times. This chain connects TRBV10-3 to TRBJ2-6; 10 nucleotides match TRBD1. The length of the CDR3 is 17 residues. Germline V lookup: CDR1 ENHRY, CDR2 SYGVKD. Losses at the gene ends were 9 bases for V and 1 base for J; bases not matched to a gene: 9. The CDR3 DNA reads as TGTGCCATACGGGACAGGGGCTCACCTTCTGGGGCCAACGTCCTGACTTTC. This gives the protein CAIRDRGSPSGANVLTF.

There are many counts of this clonotype. The chain combines TRBV7-8 with TRBJ2-3, with D possibly being TRBD1 (5 bases). There are 15 residues in the CDR3. CDR1 is SGHVS and CDR2 is FQNEAQ in the germline V gene. Trimming stripped 2 bases from V and 0 bases from J, with 9 bases between. The CDR3 region has the DNA TGTGCCAGCAGCTTAAGGGCAGGGAGCACAGATACGCAGTATTTT. Amino acid sequence: CASSLRAGSTDTQYF.

There are many counts of this clonotype. The chain joins TRBV28 to TRBJ1-2; 9 bases line up with TRBD1. The germline V gene has CDR1 MDHEN and CDR2 SYDVKM. The CDR3 spans 14 residues. J lost 5 bases, V lost 6 bases, and 7 bases had no gene match. This CDR3 reads CASRTGQGFYGYTF. CDR3 in DNA: TGTGCCAGCAGGACGGGACAGGGTTTTTATGGCTACACCTTC.

The V call is TRBV18, the J call TRBJ2-1; 10 bases align to TRBD2. The CDR3 loop spans 16 amino acids. CDR1 and CDR2 from the germline V gene are KGHSH and LQKENI. With 3 bases clipped from V and 5 bases from J, the junction kept 7 bases outside the gene matches. CDR3 region: CASSPLGTSAHNEQFF. The DNA for the CDR3 is TGTGCCAGCTCACCGTTGGGGACTAGCGCCCACAATGAGCAGTTCTTC.

This chain connects TRBV30 to TRBJ1-5, with D hard to call. This CDR3 has 13 residues. CDR1 and CDR2 from the germline V gene are GTSNPN and SVGIG (reference sequence). Trimming took off 2 bases at V and 7 bases at J, with 12 bases between the two ends. The DNA for the CDR3 is TGTGCCTGGAGTATGAAGGAAAGGCAGCCCCAGCATTTT. Its protein product is CAWSMKERQPQHF.

This clonotype has only a few counts. The rearrangement joins TRBV2 to TRBJ1-1; possibly TRBD1 for D (5 bases). The CDR3 consists of 13 residues. CDR1 is SNHLY, CDR2 FYNNEI, per germline. The V and J ends lost 6 bases and 0 bases respectively, with 8 bases between them. The DNA of the CDR3 is TGTGCCAGCAGGTCAGGGCTGAACACTGAAGCTTTCTTT. Translated: CASRSGLNTEAFF.

This chain uses TRBV7-6 with TRBJ2-7, with D possibly being TRBD2 (7 bases). The V and J ends lost 6 bases and 6 bases respectively, with 15 bases between them. Germline CDR1 SGHVS, CDR2 FNYEAQ. This CDR3 region has 13 residues. The CDR3 protein is CASSLRGAREQYF. The CDR3 DNA follows: TGTGCCAGCAGTTTACGGGGGGCGCGCGAGCAGTACTTC.

Ten or more counts support this clonotype. CDR3 nucleotide sequence: TGTGCCAGCAGCTCCACGTGGACAGGCTACAATGAGCAGTTCTTC. It yields the protein CASSSTWTGYNEQFF. The V and J genes are TRBV7-8 and TRBJ2-1, with 7 positions matching TRBD1. CDR3 size: 15 residues. Germline CDR1 is SGHVS and CDR2 is FQNEAQ. The ends lost 4 bases at V and 3 bases at J; junction bases unmatched: 6. The entire variable domain, with the rest obtained from reference TRBV7-8 and TRBJ2-1, is as follows: GAGVSQSPRYKVAKRGQDVALRCDPISGHVSLFWYQQALGQGPEFLTYFQNEAQLDKSGLPSDRFFAERPEGSVSTLKIQRTQQEDSAVYLCASSSTWTGYNEQFFGPGTRLTVL.

This clonotype was seen repeatedly, ten times or more. The chain is built from TRBV11-3 and TRBJ2-2; D gene uncertain. The CDR3 has 13 amino acids. Germline values: CDR1 SGHNT, CDR2 YENEEA. Deletions cut 0 bases from V and 6 bases from J, with 5 bases between. In DNA, the CDR3 is TGTGCCAGCAGCTTAGATGGGGCCGGGGAGCTGTTTTTT. This translates into CASSLDGAGELFF.

A few counts support this clonotype. V usage is TRBV15 and J usage is TRBJ2-5; 8 bases fit TRBD1. CDR1 is LNHNV, CDR2 YYDKDF, per germline (reference sequence). The V segment lost 0 bases and the J segment 3 bases; nucleotides outside the gene matches: 6. The CDR3 has 16 amino acids. CDR3 loop: CATSRDRAGGEETQYF. The CDR3 bases are TGTGCCACCAGCAGAGACCGGGCAGGGGGCGAAGAGACCCAGTACTTC.

There are a few counts of this clonotype. The chain uses TRBV4-2 and TRBJ1-5; no clear D. Germline CDR1 LGHNA, CDR2 YNFKEQ. The CDR3 sequence is 17 residues long. Trimming left V 0 bases short and J 4 bases short, with 16 bases between. The CDR3 region has the DNA TGTGCCAGCAGCCAAGATCCGGGCCAGCTCAGGAATCAGCCCCAGCATTTT. Its protein is CASSQDPGQLRNQPQHF.

This clonotype was detected many times. The chain employs TRBV2 and TRBJ2-2, with TRBD2 matching 11 bases. CDR1 is SNHLY, CDR2 FYNNEI, per germline. The trim removed 4 bases at V and 4 bases at J, leaving 14 bases unmatched. There are 19 residues in the CDR3. CDR3 nucleotides: TGTGCCAGCAGTGCCCGACTAGCGGGGCGGCCAGAGGGCACCGGGGAGCTGTTTTTT. Amino acid sequence: CASSARLAGRPEGTGELFF.

This clonotype was seen repeatedly, ten times or more. The CDR3 protein is CRGEWNTEAFF. The DNA of the CDR3 is TGCAGGGGCGAGTGGAACACTGAAGCTTTCTTT. This chain joins TRBV20-1 and TRBJ1-1; D is unresolved. Germline V CDR1 and CDR2: DFQATT, SNEGSKA (reference sequence). The CDR3 consists of 11 residues.

The chain has TRBV12-3 or TRBV12-4 and TRBJ2-7; weak D call: TRBD2 (6 bases). V gave up 6 bases and J gave up 7 bases, with 19 bases separating them. This CDR3 has 14 residues. This CDR3 is CASSPRGPVGEQYF. The CDR3 coding sequence is TGTGCCAGCAGCCCGCGGGGCCCGGTGGGAGAGCAGTACTTC.

This clonotype is judged medium-sized. This chain links TRBV20-1 with TRBJ1-5; TRBD1 matches 9 bases. In germline, CDR1 is DFQATT, CDR2 SNEGSKA (reference sequence). J gave up 6 bases and V 0 bases, and 6 bases lay outside the gene matches. There are 15 residues in the CDR3. The CDR3, as DNA: TGCAGTGCTAGAGAGGGACAGGGCCTGGGTCAGCCCCAGCATTTT. It yields the protein CSAREGQGLGQPQHF.

The V call is TRBV2, the J call TRBJ1-2; D may be TRBD1 (5 bases). The CDR3 loop spans 14 amino acids. V lost 1 base, J lost 4 bases, and 10 bases lay in between. CDR1 is SNHLY and CDR2 is FYNNEI in the germline V gene. The CDR3 region is CASSEEGITYGYTF. The CDR3, as DNA: TGTGCCAGCAGTGAAGAGGGGATTACCTATGGCTACACCTTC.

This chain connects TRBV20-1 to TRBJ2-3; 8 bases fit TRBD2. The CDR3 loop spans 15 amino acids. Germline V gene sequence: CDR1 DFQATT, CDR2 SNEGSKA (reference sequence). The junction had 10 bases not matched to a gene; V was cut back by 6 bases and J by 2 bases. CDR3 nucleotides: TGCAGTGCCGCCCGGGTAGCGGGAAACACAGATACGCAGTATTTT. It is translated as CSAARVAGNTDTQYF.

This clonotype was counted many times. This chain connects TRBV11-3 to TRBJ2-3; 9 bases match TRBD2. Germline CDR1 is SGHNT and CDR2 is YENEEA. The CDR3 length is 16 residues. Trimming removed 5 bases from V and 2 bases from J; junction bases left unmatched: 8. The CDR3 DNA sequence: TGTGCCAGCAGCCCCAAAGCGGGGGGAATCACAGATACGCAGTATTTT. Translating gives CASSPKAGGITDTQYF.

This clonotype was detected ten times or more. This sequence joins TRBV6-5 and TRBJ1-5; 9 bases map to TRBD1. CDR3 length equals 13 residues. Germline assignment: CDR1 MNHEY and CDR2 SVGAGI. Trimming at V came to 6 bases and at J to 15 bases, leaving 12 bases not matched to a gene. The CDR3 DNA reads TGTGCCAGCAGCCCGACGAGGACAGGGGATAGGCATTTT. Protein sequence: CASSPTRTGDRHF.

The chain is built from TRBV12-3 or TRBV12-4 and TRBJ2-4; 7 positions match TRBD2. This CDR3 has 14 amino acids. Trimming removed 4 bases from V and 7 bases from J; junction bases left unmatched: 7. CDR3 nucleotide sequence: TGTGCCAGCAGTTCCTTGGGGAGGGGCAACATTCAGTACTTC. Translated, it gives CASSSLGRGNIQYF.

This clonotype was observed at least ten times. The chain recombines TRBV12-3 or TRBV12-4 with TRBJ2-7, with 7 bases matching TRBD2. The length of the CDR3 is 13 residues. Germline trimming cut 6 bases from V and 3 bases from J; bases unmatched to any gene: 5. The CDR3 DNA sequence: TGTGCCAGCAGGACTAGCATTCACTACGAGCAGTACTTC. Protein: CASRTSIHYEQYF.

As to this clonotype: This may stem from a read error, because a much larger clone lies one nucleotide away. The rearrangement joins TRBV10-2 to TRBJ2-7, with TRBD2 matching 10 bases. Trimming took 6 bases from V and 2 from J; bases not matched to a gene: 7. CDR3 size: 15 residues. Germline V lookup: CDR1 WSHSY, CDR2 SAAADI. CDR3 sequence: CASSGTSEGTYEQYF. For the CDR3, the DNA is TGCGCCAGCAGCGGGACTAGCGAGGGAACCTACGAGCAGTACTTC.

The sample holds many counts of this clonotype. The V call is TRBV20-1, the J call TRBJ2-3; D gene unclear. With 0 bases removed from V and 1 base from J, the gap between germline ends came to 8 bases. The CDR3 loop spans 14 amino acids. From germline, CDR1 is DFQATT and CDR2 SNEGSKA (reference sequence). CDR3 region: CSARDLAGTDTQYF. The CDR3 coding sequence is TGCAGTGCTAGAGATCTCGCGGGCACAGATACGCAGTATTTT.

The sample holds a few counts of this clonotype. The chain is built from TRBV7-9 and TRBJ1-1; 10 nucleotides line up with TRBD1. The germline gives CDR1 SEHNR, CDR2 FQNEAQ (reference sequence). After removal of 5 bases from V and 3 bases from J, the junction contained 12 bases not matched to a gene. The CDR3 runs to 17 residues. CDR3 in amino acids: CASSARQGAYGDTEAFF. CDR3 nucleotides: TGTGCCAGCAGCGCAAGACAGGGGGCCTATGGTGACACTGAAGCTTTCTTT.

This clonotype was picked up a small number of times. The V and J genes are TRBV27 and TRBJ2-5, with 10 nucleotides matching TRBD2. CDR1 is MNHEY, CDR2 SMNVEV, per germline (reference sequence). Trimming at V came to 4 bases and at J to 4 bases, leaving 12 bases not matched to a gene. This CDR3 comprises 17 residues. The CDR3 loop is CASSSPRGAGGLETQYF. The DNA of the CDR3 is TGTGCCAGCAGTTCCCCCCGGGGAGCGGGGGGGCTAGAGACCCAGTACTTC.